This TCR beta chain was identified during a study of lymphopenia after photon versus proton radiotherapy. Clones were read by immunoSEQ multiplex PCR, and TCRdb kept only the in-frame ones, dropping some. The table includes about 65,000 clones, over 70% detected once. CDR3 size: 13 residues. Germline V gene data show CDR1 as MNHEY and CDR2 as SVGAGI. Trimming took 11 bases from V and 5 from J; bases not matched to a gene: 10. The sequence was collected from an elderly man with esophageal cancer. Sequences were derived from peripheral blood, sampled from a patient treated with proton-based radiotherapy. The chain employs TRBV6-5 and TRBJ2-3; 7 bases match TRBD1. CDR3 DNA: TGTGCCTCCCGGAAGGGGGCTGAAGATACGCAGTATTTT. It specifies CASRKGAEDTQYF.